Presented here are 23 T cell receptor beta chains from one specimen sequenced in a study of lymphopenia after photon versus proton radiotherapy. The method was immunoSEQ multiplex PCR; TCRdb's version includes in-frame clones alone and lacks a portion of them. The sample gives under 35,000 clones, 89% of which show up once; more than 6.5% is in the top ten. Source: peripheral blood, taken from a patient treated with proton-based radiotherapy. The source is a woman between 70 and 85 years old with pancreatic cancer. Some clones in this sample may be carry-over from other donors' samples.

The CDR3 region has the DNA TGTGCCAGTAGTGTTTCCGGGACAGGGGGCAGCGGGGAGCTGTTTTTT. This translates into CASSVSGTGGSGELFF. The chain links TRBV19 to TRBJ2-2; 12 nucleotides line up with TRBD1. The trim removed 5 bases at V and 7 bases at J, leaving 8 bases unmatched. Germline V gene sequence: CDR1 LNHDA, CDR2 SQIVND (reference sequence). The CDR3 contains 16 residues.

The gene calls are TRBV5-1 and TRBJ2-2, with 10 positions matching TRBD2. CDR1 is SGHRS and CDR2 is YFSETQ in the germline V gene. The CDR3 totals 15 residues. J was trimmed by 4 bases and V by 4 bases; bases with no gene match: 4. The CDR3 here is CASSPGTSVTGELFF. CDR3 DNA sequence: TGCGCCAGCAGCCCCGGGACTAGCGTCACCGGGGAGCTGTTTTTT.

The chain is built from TRBV27 and TRBJ1-1; weak D call: TRBD1 (6 bases). The length of the CDR3 is 12 residues. Trimming cost V 6 bases and J 3 bases, with 8 bases left between them. Germline V gives CDR1 MNHEY, CDR2 SMNVEV (reference sequence). Here the CDR3 reads CASRTGYTEAFF. CDR3 bases: TGTGCCAGCAGAACAGGGTACACTGAAGCTTTCTTT.

The table lists this clone with a count of one. This chain connects TRBV30 to TRBJ1-2, with D perhaps matching TRBD1 (5 bases). This CDR3 has 14 residues. V lost 0 bases, J lost 5 bases, and 13 bases lay in between. The V gene's germline CDR1 is GTSNPN and CDR2 SVGIG (reference sequence). CDR3 in DNA: TGTGCCTGGAGTGTTCTAGGGAAGGGGTATGGCTACACCTTC. Amino acid sequence: CAWSVLGKGYGYTF.

The V call is TRBV28, the J call TRBJ1-3; perhaps TRBD1 as D (5 bases). The CDR3 is 15 amino acids. Germline CDR1 is MDHEN and CDR2 is SYDVKM. The V end lost 5 bases, the J end lost 0 bases, and 11 bases lay between the germline ends. DNA of the CDR3: TGTGCCAGCAGTACCACGACAGACTCTGGAAACACCATATATTTT. Residues: CASSTTTDSGNTIYF. The variable domain in full, completed from reference TRBV28 and TRBJ1-3, reads DVKVTQSSRYLVKRTGEKVFLECVQDMDHENMFWYRQDPGLGLRLIYFSYDVKMKEKGDIPEGYSVSREKKERFSLILESASTNQTSMYLCASSTTTDSGNTIYFGEGSWLTVV.

This sequence joins TRBV7-2 and TRBJ2-2; no definite D call. Trimming pared 0 bases from V and 1 base from J, leaving 6 bases between. Germline V gene sequence: CDR1 SGHTA, CDR2 FQGNSA. The CDR3 runs to 15 residues. CDR3 coding DNA: TGTGCCAGCAGCTTAGCGAGAGGGAACACCGGGGAGCTGTTTTTT. Amino acid sequence: CASSLARGNTGELFF.

The chain links TRBV28 to TRBJ1-5; D is undetermined. CDR3 length: 14 residues. The V end lost 6 bases, the J end lost 0 bases, and 9 bases lay between the germline ends. Per the germline V gene, CDR1 is MDHEN and CDR2 is SYDVKM. In DNA form, the CDR3 reads TGTGCCAGCAGACCCCTGAATAGCAATCAGCCCCAGCATTTT. Its protein product is CASRPLNSNQPQHF.

This clone was counted a single time. The rearrangement joins TRBV7-2 to TRBJ1-3; D uncertain. There are 15 residues in the CDR3. Germline values: CDR1 SGHTA, CDR2 FQGNSA. Trimming removed 4 bases from V and 4 bases from J, with 14 bases in between. The CDR3 reads CASSSNSGPGNTIYF. CDR3 DNA: TGTGCCAGCAGCTCCAATTCGGGTCCCGGAAACACCATATATTTT. Drawing the rest from reference TRBV7-2 and TRBJ1-3, the complete variable domain is GAGVSQSPSNKVTEKGKDVELRCDPISGHTALYWYRQSLGQGLEFLIYFQGNSAPDKSGLPSDRFSAERTGGSVSTLTIQRTQQEDSAVYLCASSSNSGPGNTIYFGEGSWLTVV.

This rearrangement joins TRBV19 to TRBJ1-5; 7 nucleotides match TRBD1. V shed 3 bases and J 2 bases; nucleotides not matched to a gene: 7. There are 16 residues in the CDR3. CDR1 and CDR2 from the germline V gene are LNHDA and SQIVND (reference sequence). CDR3 loop: CASSITGEGGNQPQHF. The CDR3 nucleotides are TGTGCCAGTAGTATTACAGGGGAAGGGGGCAATCAGCCCCAGCATTTT.

This clone has more than one count but fewer than ten. The chain has TRBV30 and TRBJ1-1; D unresolved. Germline V gives CDR1 GTSNPN, CDR2 SVGIG (reference sequence). Between the trimmed V and J ends, which lost 6 bases and 0 bases, there was a span of 8 bases. This CDR3 contains 12 residues. The CDR3 protein is CACERMNTEAFF. In DNA form, the CDR3 reads TGTGCCTGCGAGCGGATGAACACTGAAGCTTTCTTT.

This sequence joins TRBV7-2 and TRBJ2-1; D not certain. This CDR3 is 15 amino acids long. Germline-derived CDR1 and CDR2 are SGHTA and FQGNSA. V lost 2 bases and J lost 5, with 13 bases in between. The CDR3 reads CASSLTQQYNNEQFF. CDR3 sequence (DNA): TGTGCCAGCAGCTTAACCCAGCAATATAACAATGAGCAGTTCTTC.

This sequence joins TRBV15 and TRBJ2-1, with TRBD1 matching 10 bases. CDR1 and CDR2 (germline): LNHNV, YYDKDF (reference sequence). This CDR3 is 21 amino acids long. The V segment lost 0 bases and the J segment 2 bases; nucleotides outside the gene matches: 16. CDR3 loop: CATSRDLSGPVGTGAYNEQFF. For the CDR3, the DNA is TGTGCCACCAGCAGAGATCTCTCGGGGCCTGTAGGGACAGGGGCCTACAATGAGCAGTTCTTC.

This chain links TRBV7-9 with TRBJ1-6, with D maybe TRBD1 (5 bases). Germline CDR1 SEHNR, CDR2 FQNEAQ (reference sequence). The germline V and J ends were trimmed by 6 bases and 7 bases, with 16 bases remaining between them. This CDR3 has 15 residues. The CDR3 nucleotides are TGTGCCAGCAGGGCGTCGGGACGTTCAAATTCACCCCTCCACTTT. Amino acids: CASRASGRSNSPLHF.

The chain recombines TRBV29-1 with TRBJ2-7; tentatively, D is TRBD2 (6 bases). CDR3 length equals 13 residues. The germline CDR1 and CDR2 sequences are SQVTM and ANQGSEA. Trimming pared 6 bases from V and 2 bases from J, leaving 14 bases between. CDR3 sequence: CSVREAGPYEQYF. The CDR3, as DNA: TGCAGCGTGAGGGAGGCAGGTCCCTACGAGCAGTACTTC.

This clone was counted between two and nine times. The V call is TRBV5-1, the J call TRBJ2-3; TRBD1 is a possible D gene (5 bases). V lost 3 bases and J 5 bases, leaving 13 bases between the germline ends. The CDR3 extends over 14 amino acids. Looked up from germline, CDR1 is SGHRS and CDR2 is YFSETQ. The CDR3 sequence: CASSSGLQGDTQYF. For the CDR3, the DNA is TGCGCCAGCAGCTCTGGGCTCCAGGGAGATACGCAGTATTTT.

With respect to this clone: This sample also contains other DNA sequences that code for the same CDR3. The chain links TRBV30 to TRBJ2-7, with 11 bases matching TRBD1. The junction had 4 bases not matched to a gene; V was cut back by 3 bases and J by 3 bases. The CDR3 consists of 14 residues. The germline CDR1 and CDR2 sequences are GTSNPN and SVGIG (reference sequence). The CDR3 bases are TGTGCCTGGAGCACGGGACAGGGGGGCTACGAGCAGTACTTC. Translation gives CAWSTGQGGYEQYF.

V and J are TRBV7-9 and TRBJ2-7; 7 nucleotides align to TRBD2. This CDR3 has 14 residues. Germline CDR1 SEHNR, CDR2 FQNEAQ (reference sequence). With V trimmed by 1 base and J by 4 bases, 4 bases remained unmatched. CDR3 residues: CASSLEQGGYEQYF. In nucleotides, the CDR3 is TGTGCCAGCAGCTTAGAGCAGGGAGGGTACGAGCAGTACTTC. Together with reference TRBV7-9 and TRBJ2-7, the CDR3 gives the full variable domain: DTGVSQNPRHKITKRGQNVTFRCDPISEHNRLYWYRQTLGQGPEFLTYFQNEAQLEKSRLLSDRFSAERPKGSFSTLEIQRTEQGDSAMYLCASSLEQGGYEQYFGPGTRLTVT.

In the case of this clone: Other DNA sequences in the sample encode the same CDR3. This chain uses TRBV9 with TRBJ2-7; TRBD2 matches 8 bases. This CDR3 has 15 amino acids. CDR1 and CDR2 from the germline V gene are SGDLS and YYNGEE. The V segment lost 0 bases and the J segment 0 bases; nucleotides outside the gene matches: 2. CDR3 sequence (DNA): TGTGCCAGCAGCGTAGGTAGCGGGGCCTCCTACGAGCAGTACTTC. Translating it yields CASSVGSGASYEQYF.

The chain is built from TRBV6-4 and TRBJ2-7, with 12 bases fitting TRBD2. The CDR3 loop spans 19 amino acids. Germline V gene lookup returns CDR1 MRHNA and CDR2 SNTAGT. The junction had 15 bases not matched to a gene; V was cut back by 2 bases and J by 4 bases. The CDR3 sequence is CASSDPSSGRGEGTYEQYF. The CDR3 region has the DNA TGTGCCAGCAGTGACCCGTCTAGCGGGAGGGGGGAGGGGACATACGAGCAGTACTTC.

The V and J genes are TRBV5-1 and TRBJ1-1, with 9 nucleotides matching TRBD1. The CDR3 is 16 amino acids. CDR1 and CDR2 from the germline V gene are SGHRS and YFSETQ. Trimming cost V 2 bases and J 0 bases; bases outside gene matches: 5. The CDR3 DNA is TGCGCCAGCAGCTTTATGGACAGGGGTGTGAACACTGAAGCTTTCTTT. Translating gives CASSFMDRGVNTEAFF.

This chain uses TRBV28 with TRBJ2-3, with TRBD2 identical over 9 bases. With 6 bases clipped from V and 1 base from J, the junction kept 8 bases outside the gene matches. Germline V lookup: CDR1 MDHEN, CDR2 SYDVKM. The CDR3 loop spans 16 amino acids. This CDR3 is CASRLPGLAGTDTQYF. CDR3 DNA: TGTGCCAGCAGATTACCGGGACTAGCAGGCACAGATACGCAGTATTTT.

J is TRBJ2-5 and V is TRBV6-6; 8 bases match TRBD1. Germline assignment: CDR1 MNHNY and CDR2 SVGAGI (reference sequence). Losses at the gene ends were 6 bases for V and 6 bases for J; bases not matched to a gene: 9. This CDR3 is built from 14 residues. For the CDR3, the DNA is TGTGCCAGCAGCCTTGACAGGGGTGGACAGACCCAGTACTTC. Translated, it gives CASSLDRGGQTQYF.

This clone was detected once. The rearrangement links TRBV6-5 to TRBJ2-7; 9 bases fit TRBD1. CDR1 MNHEY and CDR2 SVGAGI come from the germline V gene. J was trimmed by 13 bases and V by 6 bases; bases with no gene match: 7. The CDR3 spans 11 residues. The DNA for the CDR3 is TGTGCCAGCAGACAGGGGGCGCGAATTTACTTC. It encodes CASRQGARIYF.